This TCR beta chain came from a study of CD8 T cells in Susac syndrome. This clonotype appeared a few times. The CDR3 loop spans 14 amino acids. J lost 2 bases, V lost 6 bases, and 5 bases had no gene match. Germline V lookup: CDR1 LGHNA, CDR2 YNFKEQ. RNA, at about 0.45 to 1 ug, was reverse transcribed with random hexamers. Via MiXCR, TCRdb re-called the immunoSEQ multiplex PCR reads, giving one row per CDR3 protein. This table holds some 140,000 distinct CDR3 sequences, over 75% found once. High-throughput TCR beta sequencing covered peripheral CD8+ and CD4+ T cells. This sequence was found in a human donor with multiple sclerosis. Sample: CD8+ T cells from PBMCs. This sequence joins TRBV4-2 and TRBJ2-3; TRBD2 matches at 7 bases. The CDR3 sequence is CASSPGLDTDTQYF. DNA for the CDR3: TGTGCCAGCAGTCCAGGACTAGACACAGATACGCAGTATTTT.